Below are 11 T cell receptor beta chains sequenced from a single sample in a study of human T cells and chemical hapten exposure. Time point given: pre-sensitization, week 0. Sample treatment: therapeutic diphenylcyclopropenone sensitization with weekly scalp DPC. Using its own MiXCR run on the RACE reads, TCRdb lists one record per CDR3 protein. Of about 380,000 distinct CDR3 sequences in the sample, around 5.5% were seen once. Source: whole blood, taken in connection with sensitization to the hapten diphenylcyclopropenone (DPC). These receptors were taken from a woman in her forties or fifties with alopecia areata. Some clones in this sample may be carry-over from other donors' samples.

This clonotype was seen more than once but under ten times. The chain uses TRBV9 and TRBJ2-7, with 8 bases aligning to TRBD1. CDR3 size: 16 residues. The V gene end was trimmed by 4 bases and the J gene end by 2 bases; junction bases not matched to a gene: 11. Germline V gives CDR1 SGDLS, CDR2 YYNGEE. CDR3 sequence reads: CASSSSDRANPYEQYF. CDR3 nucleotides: TGTGCCAGCAGCTCCTCGGACAGGGCAAACCCCTACGAGCAGTACTTC.

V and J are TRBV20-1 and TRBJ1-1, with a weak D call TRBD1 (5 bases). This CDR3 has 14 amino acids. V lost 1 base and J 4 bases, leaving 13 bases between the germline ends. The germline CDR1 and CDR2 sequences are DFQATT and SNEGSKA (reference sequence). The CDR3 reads CSARGFVGGTEAFF. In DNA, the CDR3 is TGCAGTGCTAGAGGCTTTGTGGGGGGCACTGAAGCTTTCTTT.

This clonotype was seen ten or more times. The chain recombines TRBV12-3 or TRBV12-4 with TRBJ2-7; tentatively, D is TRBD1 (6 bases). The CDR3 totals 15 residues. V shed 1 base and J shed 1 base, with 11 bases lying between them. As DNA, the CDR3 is TGTGCCAGCAGTTTAGAGGGACACTTTTCCTACGAGCAGTACTTC. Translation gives CASSLEGHFSYEQYF.

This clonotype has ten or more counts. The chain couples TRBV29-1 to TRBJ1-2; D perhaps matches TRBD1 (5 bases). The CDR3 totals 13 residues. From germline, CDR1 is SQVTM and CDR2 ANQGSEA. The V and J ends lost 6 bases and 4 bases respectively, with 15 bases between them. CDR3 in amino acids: CSVGTGTAYGYTF. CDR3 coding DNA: TGCAGCGTCGGAACCGGGACGGCCTATGGCTACACCTTC.

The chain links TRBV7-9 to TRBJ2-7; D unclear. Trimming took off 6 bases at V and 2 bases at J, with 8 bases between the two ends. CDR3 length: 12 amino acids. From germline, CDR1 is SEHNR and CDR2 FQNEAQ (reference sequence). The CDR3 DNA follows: TGTGCCAGCAGGGAGAACGCCTACGAGCAGTACTTC. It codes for CASRENAYEQYF.

The CDR3 region has the DNA TGTGCCAGCAGCTTAGCCCGGGGCCTTAAGGGCTCAGATACGCAGTATTTT. Protein product: CASSLARGLKGSDTQYF. The chain uses TRBV7-2 and TRBJ2-3; either TRBD1 or TRBD2 may supply D (5 bases each). The CDR3 is 17 residues long. Germline V gene lookup returns CDR1 SGHTA and CDR2 FQGNSA. Trimming removed 0 bases from V and 4 bases from J, with 17 bases in between. The variable domain in full, completed from reference TRBV7-2 and TRBJ2-3, reads GAGVSQSPSNKVTEKGKDVELRCDPISGHTALYWYRQSLGQGLEFLIYFQGNSAPDKSGLPSDRFSAERTGGSVSTLTIQRTQQEDSAVYLCASSLARGLKGSDTQYFGPGTRLTVL.

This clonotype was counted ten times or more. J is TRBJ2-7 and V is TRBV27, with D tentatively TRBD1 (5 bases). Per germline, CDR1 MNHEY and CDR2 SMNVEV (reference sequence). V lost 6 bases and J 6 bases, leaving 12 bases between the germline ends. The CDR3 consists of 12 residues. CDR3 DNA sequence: TGTGCCAGCAGGGGGCCGGTTGGCGAGCAGTACTTC. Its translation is CASRGPVGEQYF.

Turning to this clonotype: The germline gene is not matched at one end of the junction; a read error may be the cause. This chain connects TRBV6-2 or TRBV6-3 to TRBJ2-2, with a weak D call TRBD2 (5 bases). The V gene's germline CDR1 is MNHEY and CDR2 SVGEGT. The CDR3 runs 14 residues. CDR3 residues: CASSYTRETGKLFF. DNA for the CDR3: TGTGCCAGCAGTTACACCCGGGAAACCGGGAAGCTGTTTTTT.

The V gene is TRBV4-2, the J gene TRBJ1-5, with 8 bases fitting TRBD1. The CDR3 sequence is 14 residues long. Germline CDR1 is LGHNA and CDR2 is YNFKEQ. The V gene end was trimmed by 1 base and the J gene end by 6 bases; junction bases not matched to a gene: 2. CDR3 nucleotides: TGTGCCAGCAGCCAAGGGCAGGGGGCTCAGCCCCAGCATTTT. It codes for CASSQGQGAQPQHF.

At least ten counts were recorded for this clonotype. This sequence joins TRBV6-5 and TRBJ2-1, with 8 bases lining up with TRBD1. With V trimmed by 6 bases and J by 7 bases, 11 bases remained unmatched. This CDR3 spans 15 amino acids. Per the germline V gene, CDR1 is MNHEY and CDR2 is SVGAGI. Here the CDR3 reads CASSPPTGGRNEQFF. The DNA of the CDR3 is TGTGCCAGCAGCCCCCCAACAGGGGGACGGAATGAGCAGTTCTTC.

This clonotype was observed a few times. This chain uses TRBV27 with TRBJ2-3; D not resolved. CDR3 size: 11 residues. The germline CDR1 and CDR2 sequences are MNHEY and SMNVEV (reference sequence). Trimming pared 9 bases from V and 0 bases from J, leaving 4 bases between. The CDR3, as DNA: TGTGCCAGTTGTAGCACAGATACGCAGTATTTT. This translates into CASCSTDTQYF.